This TCR beta chain derives from a study of shared clonotypes between healthy human individuals. In regard to this clone: Its antigen is as yet unknown.

Cells designated naive CD8 were CD45RO-negative and were positively selected for CCR7, with terminally differentiated effector memory CD45RA+ cells excluded. Sequenced by immunoSEQ multiplex PCR; TCRdb stores in-frame clones only, minus some. The sample shows approximately 1.9 million clones, over 85% of them seen only once. Study-level results: Sequencing depth was predicted to influence how clonotypes are shared among donors.

Trimming took off 4 bases at V and 7 bases at J, with 15 bases between the two ends. Looked up from germline, CDR1 is SGDLS and CDR2 is YYNGEE. This CDR3 comprises 13 residues. The V and J genes are TRBV9 and TRBJ2-7; D gene uncertain. The clonotype originates from a man aged 18 to 30 in good health. Some clones in this sample may be carry-over from other donors' samples. What was sequenced was naive CD8+ T cells from PBMCs. The CDR3: CASSPEQGREQYF. The CDR3 nucleotides are TGTGCCAGCAGCCCTGAGCAAGGCCGGGAGCAGTACTTC.